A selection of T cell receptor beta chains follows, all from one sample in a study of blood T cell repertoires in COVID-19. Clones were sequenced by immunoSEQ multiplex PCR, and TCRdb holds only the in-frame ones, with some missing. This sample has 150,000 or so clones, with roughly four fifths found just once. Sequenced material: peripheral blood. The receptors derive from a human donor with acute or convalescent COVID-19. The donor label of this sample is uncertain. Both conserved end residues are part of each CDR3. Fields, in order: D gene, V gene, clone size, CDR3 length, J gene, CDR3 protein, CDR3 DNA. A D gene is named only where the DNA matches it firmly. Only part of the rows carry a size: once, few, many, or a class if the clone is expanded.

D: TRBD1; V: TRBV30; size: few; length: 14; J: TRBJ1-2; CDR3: CAWKPGQGFYGYTF; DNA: TGTGCCTGGAAGCCGGGACAGGGGTTCTATGGCTACACCTTC
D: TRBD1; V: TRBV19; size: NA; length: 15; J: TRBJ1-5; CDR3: CASIQGQGGNQPQHF; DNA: TGTGCCAGTATCCAGGGACAGGGGGGGAATCAGCCCCAGCATTTT
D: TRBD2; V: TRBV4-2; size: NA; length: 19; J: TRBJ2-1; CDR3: CASSQGLRVAGGGKDEQFF; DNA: TGTGCCAGCAGCCAAGGACTAAGGGTGGCGGGGGGCGGGAAGGATGAGCAGTTCTTC
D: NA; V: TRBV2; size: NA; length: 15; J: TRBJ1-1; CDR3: CASSDQVQGNTEAFF; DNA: TGTGCCAGCAGTGACCAGGTGCAGGGGAACACTGAAGCTTTCTTT
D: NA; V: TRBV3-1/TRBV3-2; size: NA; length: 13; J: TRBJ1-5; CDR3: CASSQEGSQPQHF; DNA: TGTGCCAGCAGCCAAGAAGGGAGTCAGCCCCAGCATTTT
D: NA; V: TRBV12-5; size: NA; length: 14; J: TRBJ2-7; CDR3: CASGLGPGSYEQYF; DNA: TGTGCTAGTGGCTTGGGACCGGGTTCCTACGAGCAGTACTTC
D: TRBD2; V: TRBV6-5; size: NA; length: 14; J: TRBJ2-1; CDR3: CASSRLAGRNEQFF; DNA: TGTGCCAGCAGCCGACTAGCGGGGCGGAATGAGCAGTTCTTC
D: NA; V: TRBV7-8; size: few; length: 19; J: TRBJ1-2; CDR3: CASSFTSVWRRATNYGYTF; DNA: TGTGCCAGCAGCTTCACGTCAGTCTGGCGCAGGGCGACTAACTATGGCTACACCTTC
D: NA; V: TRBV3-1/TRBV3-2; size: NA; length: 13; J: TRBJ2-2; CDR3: CASSQAYTGELFF; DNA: TGTGCCAGCAGCCAAGCATACACCGGGGAGCTGTTTTTT
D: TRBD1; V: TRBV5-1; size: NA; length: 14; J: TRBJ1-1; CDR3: CASSLGTGVTEAFF; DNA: TGCGCCAGCAGCTTGGGCACAGGGGTCACTGAAGCTTTCTTT
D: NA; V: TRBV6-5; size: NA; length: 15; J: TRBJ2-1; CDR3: CASSSAGTAYNEQFF; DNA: TGTGCCAGCAGCTCTGCGGGGACAGCCTACAATGAGCAGTTCTTC
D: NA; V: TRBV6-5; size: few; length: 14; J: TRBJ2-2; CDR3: CASSWGQNTGELFF; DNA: TGTGCCAGCAGCTGGGGACAGAACACCGGGGAGCTGTTTTTT
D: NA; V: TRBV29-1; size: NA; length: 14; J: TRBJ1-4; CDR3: CSVGGSDRREKLFF; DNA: TGCAGCGTTGGGGGCTCCGATCGGCGGGAAAAACTGTTTTTT
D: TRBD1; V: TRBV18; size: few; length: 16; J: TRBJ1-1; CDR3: CASSLLGTVLNTEAFF; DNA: TGTGCCAGCTCACTACTAGGGACAGTTTTAAACACTGAAGCTTTCTTT
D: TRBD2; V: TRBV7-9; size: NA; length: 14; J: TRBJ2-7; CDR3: CASSLTSGYYEQYF; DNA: TGTGCCAGCAGCTTAACTAGCGGATACTACGAGCAGTACTTC
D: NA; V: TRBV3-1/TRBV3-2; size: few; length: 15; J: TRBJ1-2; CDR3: CASSPPGTRNYGYTF; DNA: TGTGCCAGCAGCCCACCCGGGACAAGAAACTATGGCTACACCTTC
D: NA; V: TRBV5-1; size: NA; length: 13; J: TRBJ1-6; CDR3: CASSLGNGAELHF; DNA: TGCGCCAGCAGCTTGGGGAATGGGGCTGAGCTCCACTTT
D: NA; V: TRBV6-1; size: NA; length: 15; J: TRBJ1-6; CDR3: CASSEAGHLNSPLHF; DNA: TGTGCCAGCAGTGAAGCGGGACACCTCAATTCACCCCTCCACTTT
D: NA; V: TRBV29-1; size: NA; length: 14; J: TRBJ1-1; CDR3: CSVEGPVRNTEAFF; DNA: TGCAGCGTTGAAGGTCCGGTAAGGAACACTGAAGCTTTCTTT
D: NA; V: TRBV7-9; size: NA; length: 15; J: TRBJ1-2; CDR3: CASSLGDGRGYGYTF; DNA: TGTGCCAGCAGCTTAGGGGATGGAAGGGGCTATGGCTACACCTTC
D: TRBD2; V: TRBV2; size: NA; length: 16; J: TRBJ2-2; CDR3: CASSPRTSGGTGELFF; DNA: TGTGCCAGCAGCCCTCGGACTAGCGGGGGGACCGGGGAGCTGTTTTTT
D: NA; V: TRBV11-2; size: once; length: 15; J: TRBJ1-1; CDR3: CASSLERELNTEAFF; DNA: TGTGCCAGCAGCTTAGAACGGGAGTTGAACACTGAAGCTTTCTTT
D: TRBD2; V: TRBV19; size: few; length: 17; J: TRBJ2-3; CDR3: CASSTGTSGGPTDTQYF; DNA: TGTGCCAGTAGTACCGGGACTAGCGGGGGCCCCACAGATACGCAGTATTTT
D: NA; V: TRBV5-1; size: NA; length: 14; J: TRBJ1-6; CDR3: CASSLGRGNSPLHF; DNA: TGCGCCAGCAGCTTGGGACGGGGGAATTCACCCCTCCACTTT
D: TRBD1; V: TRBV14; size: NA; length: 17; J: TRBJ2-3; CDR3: CASSPTGGMRSTDTQYF; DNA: TGTGCCAGCAGCCCGACAGGGGGCATGAGGAGCACAGATACGCAGTATTTT
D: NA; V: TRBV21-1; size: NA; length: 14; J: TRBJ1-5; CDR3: CATLDTGVNQPQHF; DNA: TGTGCCACCCTTGACACAGGGGTCAATCAGCCCCAGCATTTT
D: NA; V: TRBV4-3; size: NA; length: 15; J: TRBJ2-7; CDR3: CASSQDGSASDEQYF; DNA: TGCGCCAGCAGCCAAGATGGTTCAGCTAGCGACGAGCAGTACTTC
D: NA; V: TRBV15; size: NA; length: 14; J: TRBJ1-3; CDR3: CATSRRSSGNTIYF; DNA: TGTGCCACCAGCAGACGGAGCTCTGGAAACACCATATATTTT
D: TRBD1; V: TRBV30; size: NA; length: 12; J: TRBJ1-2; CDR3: CALQTGEHGYTF; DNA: TGTGCCTTGCAGACAGGGGAGCATGGCTACACCTTC
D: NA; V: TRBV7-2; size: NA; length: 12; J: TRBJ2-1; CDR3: CASSLAGGRQFF; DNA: TGTGCCAGCAGCTTAGCGGGGGGTAGGCAGTTCTTC
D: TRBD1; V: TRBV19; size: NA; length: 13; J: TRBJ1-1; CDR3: CASRLTGATEAFF; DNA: TGTGCCAGTAGGCTAACAGGGGCGACTGAAGCTTTCTTT
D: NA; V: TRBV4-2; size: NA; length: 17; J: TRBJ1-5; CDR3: CASSQGFTGLSYQPQHF; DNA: TGTGCCAGCAGCCAAGGTTTTACAGGCCTAAGTTATCAGCCCCAGCATTTT
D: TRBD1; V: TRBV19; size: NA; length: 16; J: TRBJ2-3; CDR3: CASSMPRGPGGDTQYF; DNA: TGTGCCAGTAGTATGCCCAGGGGGCCCGGTGGAGATACGCAGTATTTT
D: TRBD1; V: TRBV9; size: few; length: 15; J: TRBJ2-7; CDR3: CASSLRGQGDYEQYF; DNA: TGTGCCAGCAGCCTTAGGGGACAGGGAGACTACGAGCAGTACTTC
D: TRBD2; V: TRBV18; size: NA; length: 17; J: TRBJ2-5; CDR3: CASSPGLADSKRETQYF; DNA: TGTGCCAGCTCACCAGGACTAGCGGACTCAAAGCGGGAGACCCAGTACTTC
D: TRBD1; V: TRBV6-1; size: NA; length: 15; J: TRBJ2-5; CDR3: CASSERQGARETQYF; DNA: TGTGCCAGCAGTGAAAGACAGGGGGCGCGGGAGACCCAGTACTTC
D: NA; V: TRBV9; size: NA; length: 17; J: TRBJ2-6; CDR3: CASSVVGLFSGANVLTF; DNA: TGTGCCAGCAGCGTAGTTGGCTTATTCTCTGGGGCCAACGTCCTGACTTTC
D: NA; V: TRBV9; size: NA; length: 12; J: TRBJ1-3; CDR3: CASSRSGNTIYF; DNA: TGTGCCAGCTCCCGCTCTGGAAACACCATATATTTT
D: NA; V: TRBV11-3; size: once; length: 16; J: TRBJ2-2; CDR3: CASSPFGTANTGELFF; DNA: TGTGCCAGCAGTCCCTTCGGTACCGCGAACACCGGGGAGCTGTTTTTT
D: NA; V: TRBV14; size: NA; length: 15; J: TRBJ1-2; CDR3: CASSQDLQGFYGYTF; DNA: TGTGCCAGCAGCCAGGATCTACAGGGATTCTATGGCTACACCTTC
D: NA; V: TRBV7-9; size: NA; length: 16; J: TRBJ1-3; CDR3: CASSLPLGASGNTIYF; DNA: TGTGCCAGCAGCTTGCCCCTAGGGGCCTCTGGAAACACCATATATTTT
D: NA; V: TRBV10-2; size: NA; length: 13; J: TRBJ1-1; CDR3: CASTPTGVTEAFF; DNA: TGCGCCAGCACCCCAACGGGGGTAACTGAAGCTTTCTTT
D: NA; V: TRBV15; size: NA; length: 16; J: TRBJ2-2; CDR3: CATSSRNTGYTGELFF; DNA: TGTGCCACCAGCAGTAGAAATACAGGGTACACCGGGGAGCTGTTTTTT
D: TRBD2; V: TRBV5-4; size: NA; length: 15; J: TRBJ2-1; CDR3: CASSSLAGGDNEQFF; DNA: TGTGCCAGCAGCTCGCTAGCGGGGGGCGACAATGAGCAGTTCTTC
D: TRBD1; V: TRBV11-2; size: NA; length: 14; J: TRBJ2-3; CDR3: CASSWTGGSDTQYF; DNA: TGTGCCAGCAGCTGGACAGGGGGCTCAGATACGCAGTATTTT
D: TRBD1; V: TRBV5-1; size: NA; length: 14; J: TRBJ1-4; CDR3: CASSETGYNEKLFF; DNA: TGCGCCAGCAGCGAGACAGGGTATAATGAAAAACTGTTTTTT
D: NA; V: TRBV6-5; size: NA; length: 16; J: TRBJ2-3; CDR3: CASSYNPLLGSDTQYF; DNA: TGTGCCAGCAGTTATAATCCCCTACTAGGTTCAGATACGCAGTATTTT
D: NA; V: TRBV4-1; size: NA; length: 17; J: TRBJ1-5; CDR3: CASSQRVSGVGGQPQHF; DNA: TGCGCCAGCAGCCAAAGGGTTTCGGGGGTAGGAGGTCAGCCCCAGCATTTT
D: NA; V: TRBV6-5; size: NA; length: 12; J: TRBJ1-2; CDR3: CASNPGPPGYTF; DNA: TGTGCCAGCAACCCGGGCCCACCGGGGTACACCTTC
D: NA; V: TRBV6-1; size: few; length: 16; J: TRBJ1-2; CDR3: CASSELFRWSNYGYTF; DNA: TGTGCCAGCAGTGAACTATTTCGGTGGTCCAACTATGGCTACACCTTC
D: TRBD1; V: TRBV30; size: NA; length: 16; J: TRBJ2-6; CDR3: CAWSGPGGSGANVLTF; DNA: TGTGCCTGGAGTGGGCCAGGGGGCTCTGGGGCCAACGTCCTGACTTTC
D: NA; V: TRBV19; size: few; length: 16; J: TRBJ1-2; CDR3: CASSTPRASRGYGYTF; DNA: TGTGCCAGTAGTACGCCCCGGGCCTCAAGAGGGTATGGCTACACCTTC
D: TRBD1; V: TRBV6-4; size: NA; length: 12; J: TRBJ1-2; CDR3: CASSPGGSGYTF; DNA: TGTGCCAGCAGTCCAGGGGGGTCCGGCTACACCTTC
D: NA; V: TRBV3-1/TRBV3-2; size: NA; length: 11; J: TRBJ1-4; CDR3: CASSSGEKLFF; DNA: TGTGCCAGCAGCTCAGGAGAAAAACTGTTTTTT
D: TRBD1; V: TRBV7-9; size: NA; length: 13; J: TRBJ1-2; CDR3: CASSYRGSYGYTF; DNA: TGTGCCAGCAGCTACAGGGGCTCTTATGGCTACACCTTC
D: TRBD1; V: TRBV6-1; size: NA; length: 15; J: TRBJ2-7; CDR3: CASSDRGTASYEQYF; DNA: TGTGCCAGCAGTGATCGAGGGACAGCCTCCTACGAGCAGTACTTC
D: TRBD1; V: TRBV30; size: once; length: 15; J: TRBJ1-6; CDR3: CAWSPFDRGNSPLHF; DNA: TGTGCCTGGAGTCCCTTTGACAGGGGGAATTCACCCCTCCACTTT